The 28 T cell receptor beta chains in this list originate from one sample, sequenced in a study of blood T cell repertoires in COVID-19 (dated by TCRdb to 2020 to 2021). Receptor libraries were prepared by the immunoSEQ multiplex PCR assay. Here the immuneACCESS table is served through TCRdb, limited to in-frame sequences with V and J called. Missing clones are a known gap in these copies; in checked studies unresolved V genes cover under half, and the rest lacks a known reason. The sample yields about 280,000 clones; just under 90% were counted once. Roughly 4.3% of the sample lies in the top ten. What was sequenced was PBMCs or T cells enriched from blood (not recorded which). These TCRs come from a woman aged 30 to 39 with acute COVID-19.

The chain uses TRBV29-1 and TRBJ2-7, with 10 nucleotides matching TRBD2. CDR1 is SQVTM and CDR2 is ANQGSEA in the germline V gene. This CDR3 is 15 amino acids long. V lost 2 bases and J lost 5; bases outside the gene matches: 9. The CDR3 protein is CSVEFRLAGVHEQYF. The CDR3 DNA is TGCAGCGTTGAATTCCGACTAGCGGGTGTTCACGAGCAGTACTTC.

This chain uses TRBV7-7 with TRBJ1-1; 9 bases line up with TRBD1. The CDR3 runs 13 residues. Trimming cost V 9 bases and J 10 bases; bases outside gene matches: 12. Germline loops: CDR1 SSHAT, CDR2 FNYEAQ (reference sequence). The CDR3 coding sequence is TGTGCCAGTCCCGGGACAGGGTTCAGGGGAGCTTTCTTT. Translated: CASPGTGFRGAFF.

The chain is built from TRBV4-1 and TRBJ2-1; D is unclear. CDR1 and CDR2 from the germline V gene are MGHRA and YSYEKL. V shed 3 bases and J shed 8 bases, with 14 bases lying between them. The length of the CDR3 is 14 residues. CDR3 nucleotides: TGCGCCAGCAGCCAGGCTTCCTCCGAATATGAGCAGTTCTTC. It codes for CASSQASSEYEQFF.

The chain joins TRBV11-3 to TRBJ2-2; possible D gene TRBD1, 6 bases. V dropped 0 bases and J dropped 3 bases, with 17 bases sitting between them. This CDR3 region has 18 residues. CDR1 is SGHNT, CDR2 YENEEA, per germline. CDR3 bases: TGTGCCAGCAGCTTAGATCTACGGGGCCCAGGGGACACCGGGGAGCTGTTTTTT. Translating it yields CASSLDLRGPGDTGELFF.

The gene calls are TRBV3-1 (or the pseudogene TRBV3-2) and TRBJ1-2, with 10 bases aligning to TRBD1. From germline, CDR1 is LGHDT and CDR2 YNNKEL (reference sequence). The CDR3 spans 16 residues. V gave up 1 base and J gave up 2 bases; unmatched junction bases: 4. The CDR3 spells CASSQVGTGDNYGYTF. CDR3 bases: TGTGCCAGCAGCCAAGTAGGGACAGGGGACAACTATGGCTACACCTTC.

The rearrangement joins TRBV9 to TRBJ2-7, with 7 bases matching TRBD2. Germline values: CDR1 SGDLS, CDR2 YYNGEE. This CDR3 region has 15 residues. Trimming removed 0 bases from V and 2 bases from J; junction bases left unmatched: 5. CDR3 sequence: CASSVAASGPYEQYF. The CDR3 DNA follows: TGTGCCAGCAGCGTAGCCGCTAGCGGTCCCTACGAGCAGTACTTC.

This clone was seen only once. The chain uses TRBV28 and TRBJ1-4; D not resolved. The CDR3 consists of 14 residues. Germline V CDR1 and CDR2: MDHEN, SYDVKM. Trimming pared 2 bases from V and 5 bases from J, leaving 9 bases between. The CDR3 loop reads CASSLDGSNEKLFF. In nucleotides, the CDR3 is TGTGCCAGCAGTTTAGATGGCTCAAATGAAAAACTGTTTTTT. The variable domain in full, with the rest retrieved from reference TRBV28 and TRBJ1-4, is DVKVTQSSRYLVKRTGEKVFLECVQDMDHENMFWYRQDPGLGLRLIYFSYDVKMKEKGDIPEGYSVSREKKERFSLILESASTNQTSMYLCASSLDGSNEKLFFGSGTQLSVL.

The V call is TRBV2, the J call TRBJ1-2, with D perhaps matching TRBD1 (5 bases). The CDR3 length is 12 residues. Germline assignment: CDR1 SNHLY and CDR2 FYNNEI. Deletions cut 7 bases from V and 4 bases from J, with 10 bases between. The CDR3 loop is CASTHRPYGYTF. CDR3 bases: TGTGCCAGCACCCACAGGCCCTATGGCTACACCTTC.

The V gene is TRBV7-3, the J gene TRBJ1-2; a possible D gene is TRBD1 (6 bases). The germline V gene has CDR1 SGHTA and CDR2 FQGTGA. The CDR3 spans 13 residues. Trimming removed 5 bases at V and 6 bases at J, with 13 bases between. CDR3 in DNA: TGTGCCAGCAGCCAGACAGGTCGGGATGGCTACACCTTC. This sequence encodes CASSQTGRDGYTF.

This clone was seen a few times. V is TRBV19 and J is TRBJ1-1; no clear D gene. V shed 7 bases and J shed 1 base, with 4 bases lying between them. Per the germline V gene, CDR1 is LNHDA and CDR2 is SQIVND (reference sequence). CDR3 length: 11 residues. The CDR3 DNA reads TGTGCCAGTATAGAGAACACTGAAGCTTTCTTT. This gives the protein CASIENTEAFF. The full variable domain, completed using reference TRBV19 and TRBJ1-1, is DGGITQSPKYLFRKEGQNVTLSCEQNLNHDAMYWYRQDPGQGLRLIYYSQIVNDFQKGDIAEGYSVSREKKESFPLTVTSAQKNPTAFYLCASIENTEAFFGQGTRLTVV.

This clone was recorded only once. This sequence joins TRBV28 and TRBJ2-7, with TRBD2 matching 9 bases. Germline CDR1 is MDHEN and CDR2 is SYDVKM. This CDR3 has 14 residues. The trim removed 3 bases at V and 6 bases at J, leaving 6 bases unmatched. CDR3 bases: TGTGCCAGCAGTTTCCGCGGGAGGGCTCGCGAGCAGTACTTC. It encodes CASSFRGRAREQYF.

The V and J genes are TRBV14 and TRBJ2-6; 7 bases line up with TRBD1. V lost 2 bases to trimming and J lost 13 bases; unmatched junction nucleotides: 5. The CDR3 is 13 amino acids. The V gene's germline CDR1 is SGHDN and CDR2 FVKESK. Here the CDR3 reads CASSQTTGDVLTF. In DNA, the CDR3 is TGTGCCAGCAGCCAAACAACAGGGGATGTCCTGACTTTC.

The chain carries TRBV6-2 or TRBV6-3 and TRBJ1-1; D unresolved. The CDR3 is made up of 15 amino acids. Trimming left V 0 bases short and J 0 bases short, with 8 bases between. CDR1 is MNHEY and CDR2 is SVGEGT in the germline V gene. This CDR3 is CASSYSRRMNTEAFF. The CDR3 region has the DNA TGTGCCAGCAGTTACTCCCGGAGGATGAACACTGAAGCTTTCTTT.

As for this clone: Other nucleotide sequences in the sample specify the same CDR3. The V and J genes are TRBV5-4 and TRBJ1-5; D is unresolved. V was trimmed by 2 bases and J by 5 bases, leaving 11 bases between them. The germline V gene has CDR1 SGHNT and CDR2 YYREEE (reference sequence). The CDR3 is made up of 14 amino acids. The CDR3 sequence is CASSLGGQDQPQHF. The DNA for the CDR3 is TGTGCCAGCAGCTTAGGAGGGCAAGATCAGCCCCAGCATTTT.

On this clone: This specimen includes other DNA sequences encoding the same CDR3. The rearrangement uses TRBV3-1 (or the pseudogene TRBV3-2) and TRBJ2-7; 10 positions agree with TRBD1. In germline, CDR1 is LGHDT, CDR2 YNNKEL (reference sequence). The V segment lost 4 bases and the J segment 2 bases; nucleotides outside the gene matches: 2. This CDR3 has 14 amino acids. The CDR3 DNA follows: TGTGCCAGCAGCCCCGGGACAGGGGCCTACGAGCAGTACTTC. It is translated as CASSPGTGAYEQYF.

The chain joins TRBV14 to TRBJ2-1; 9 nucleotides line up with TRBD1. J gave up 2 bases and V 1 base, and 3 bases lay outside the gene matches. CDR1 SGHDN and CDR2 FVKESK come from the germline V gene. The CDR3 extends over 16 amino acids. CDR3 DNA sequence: TGTGCCAGCAGCCAAGTCCGACAGGGGGCCTACAATGAGCAGTTCTTC. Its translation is CASSQVRQGAYNEQFF.

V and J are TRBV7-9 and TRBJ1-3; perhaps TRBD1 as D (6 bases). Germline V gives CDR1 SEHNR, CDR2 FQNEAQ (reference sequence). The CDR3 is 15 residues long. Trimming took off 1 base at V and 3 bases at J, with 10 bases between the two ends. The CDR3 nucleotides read TGTGCCAGCAGCTTAGGAGACAGGTTTGGAAACACCATATATTTT. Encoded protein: CASSLGDRFGNTIYF.

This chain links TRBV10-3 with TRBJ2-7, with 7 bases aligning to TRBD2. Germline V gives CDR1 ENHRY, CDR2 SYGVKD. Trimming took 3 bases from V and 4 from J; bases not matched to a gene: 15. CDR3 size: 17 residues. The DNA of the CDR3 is TGTGCCATCAGTGAAAGTAGTGGTTTGGGAGGGCCTTACGAGCAGTACTTC. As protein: CAISESSGLGGPYEQYF.

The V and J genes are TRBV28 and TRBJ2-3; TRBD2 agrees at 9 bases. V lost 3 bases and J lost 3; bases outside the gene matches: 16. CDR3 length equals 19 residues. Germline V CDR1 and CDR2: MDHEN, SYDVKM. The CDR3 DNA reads TGTGCCAGCAGTTTCCATTCTTCAGGGGCGGGAGGGCCGACAGATACGCAGTATTTT. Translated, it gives CASSFHSSGAGGPTDTQYF.

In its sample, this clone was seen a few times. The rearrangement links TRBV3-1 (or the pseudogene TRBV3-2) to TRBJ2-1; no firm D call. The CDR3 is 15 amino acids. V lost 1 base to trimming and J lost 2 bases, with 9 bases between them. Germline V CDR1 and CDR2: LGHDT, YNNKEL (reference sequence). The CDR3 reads CASSQGEVPYNEQFF. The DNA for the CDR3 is TGTGCCAGCAGCCAAGGCGAAGTTCCCTACAATGAGCAGTTCTTC.

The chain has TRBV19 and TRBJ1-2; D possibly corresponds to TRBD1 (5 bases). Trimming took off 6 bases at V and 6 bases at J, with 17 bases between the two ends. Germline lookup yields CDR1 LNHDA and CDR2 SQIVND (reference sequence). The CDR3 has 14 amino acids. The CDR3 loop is CASSPVFTGNGYTF. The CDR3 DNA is TGTGCCAGTAGCCCGGTCTTTACAGGAAATGGCTACACCTTC.

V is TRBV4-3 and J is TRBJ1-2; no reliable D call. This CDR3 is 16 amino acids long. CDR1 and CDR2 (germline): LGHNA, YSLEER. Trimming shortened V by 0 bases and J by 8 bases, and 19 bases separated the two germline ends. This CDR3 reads CASSQDKMWRVGGYTF. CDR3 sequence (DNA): TGCGCCAGCAGCCAAGACAAGATGTGGAGGGTGGGGGGCTACACCTTC.

The CDR3, as DNA: TGTGCCAGCAGCTTATATGCAGGGGGGTGGACCGGGGAGCTGTTTTTT. Translated, it gives CASSLYAGGWTGELFF. The genes are TRBV7-8 and TRBJ2-2, with D possibly TRBD1 on 7 matching bases. CDR1 and CDR2 (germline): SGHVS, FQNEAQ. V was pared by 2 bases and J by 5 bases, with 15 bases between. The CDR3 runs to 16 residues.

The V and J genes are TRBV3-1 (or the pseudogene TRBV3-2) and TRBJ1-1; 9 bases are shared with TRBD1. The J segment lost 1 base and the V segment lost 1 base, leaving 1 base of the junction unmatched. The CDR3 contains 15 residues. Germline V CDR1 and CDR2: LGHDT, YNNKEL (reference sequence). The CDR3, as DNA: TGTGCCAGCAGCCAAGGACAGGGGGGGAACACTGAAGCTTTCTTT. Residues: CASSQGQGGNTEAFF.

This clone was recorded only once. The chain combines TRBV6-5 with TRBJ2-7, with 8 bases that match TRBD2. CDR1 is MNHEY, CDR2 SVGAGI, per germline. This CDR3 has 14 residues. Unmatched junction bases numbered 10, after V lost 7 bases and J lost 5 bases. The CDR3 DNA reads TGTGCCAGCACCGGAAGCGGGAGAAAGAACGAGCAGTACTTC. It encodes CASTGSGRKNEQYF.

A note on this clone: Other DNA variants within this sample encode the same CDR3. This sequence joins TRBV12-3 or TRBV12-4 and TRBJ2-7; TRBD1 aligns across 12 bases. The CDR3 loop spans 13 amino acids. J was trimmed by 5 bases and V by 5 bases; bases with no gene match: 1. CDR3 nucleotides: TGTGCCAGCAGTGGGGACAGGGGGCACGAGCAGTACTTC. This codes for CASSGDRGHEQYF.

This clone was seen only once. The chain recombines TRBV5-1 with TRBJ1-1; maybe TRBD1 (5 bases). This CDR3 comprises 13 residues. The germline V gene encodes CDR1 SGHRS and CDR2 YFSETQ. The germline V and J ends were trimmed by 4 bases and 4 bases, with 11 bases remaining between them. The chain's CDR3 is CASSKGGATEAFF. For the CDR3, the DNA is TGCGCCAGCAGCAAAGGCGGGGCCACTGAAGCTTTCTTT.

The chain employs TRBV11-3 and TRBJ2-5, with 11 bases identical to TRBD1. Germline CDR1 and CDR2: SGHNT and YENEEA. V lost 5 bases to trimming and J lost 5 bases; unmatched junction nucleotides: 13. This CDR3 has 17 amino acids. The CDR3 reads CASSEKGGQGAGETQYF. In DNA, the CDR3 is TGTGCCAGCAGCGAAAAAGGAGGACAGGGGGCAGGGGAGACCCAGTACTTC.